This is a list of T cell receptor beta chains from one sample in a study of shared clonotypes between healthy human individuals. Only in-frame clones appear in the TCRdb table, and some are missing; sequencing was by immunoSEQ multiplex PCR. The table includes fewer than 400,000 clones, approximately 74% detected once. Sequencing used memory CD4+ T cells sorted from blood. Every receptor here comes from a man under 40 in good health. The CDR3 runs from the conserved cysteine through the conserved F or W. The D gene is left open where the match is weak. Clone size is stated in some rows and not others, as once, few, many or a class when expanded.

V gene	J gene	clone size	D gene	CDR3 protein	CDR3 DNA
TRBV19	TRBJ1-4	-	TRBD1	CASSMGQTNEKLFF	TGTGCCAGTAGTATGGGACAGACTAATGAAAAACTGTTTTTT
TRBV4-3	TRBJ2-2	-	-	CASRLVGAGELFF	TGCGCCAGCAGGTTGGTGGGCGCCGGGGAGCTGTTTTTT
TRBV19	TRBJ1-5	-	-	CASSRFEGPFAQHF	TGTGCCAGTAGTCGATTCGAAGGACCTTTCGCCCAGCATTTT
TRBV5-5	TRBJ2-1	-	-	CASSLRAGTYNEQFF	TGTGCCAGCAGCTTAAGGGCAGGGACCTACAATGAGCAGTTCTTC
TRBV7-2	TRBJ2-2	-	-	CASSPGTPRGGELFF	TGTGCCAGCAGCCCCGGGACACCCAGGGGCGGGGAGCTGTTTTTT
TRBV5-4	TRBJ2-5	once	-	CASSLGSDQETQYF	TGTGCCAGCAGCTTAGGTAGCGATCAAGAGACCCAGTACTTC
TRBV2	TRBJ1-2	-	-	CASSEVEGYTF	TGTGCCAGCAGTGAAGTAGAGGGCTACACCTTC
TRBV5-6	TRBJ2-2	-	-	CASSFLLGDTGELFF	TGTGCCAGCAGCTTCCTACTTGGGGACACCGGGGAGCTGTTTTTT
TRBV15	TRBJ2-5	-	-	CATSRGRSETQYF	TGTGCCACCAGCAGAGGCAGGTCAGAGACCCAGTACTTC
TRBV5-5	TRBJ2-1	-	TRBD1	CASSPPPPTGYNEQFF	TGTGCCAGCAGCCCGCCGCCCCCGACAGGGTACAATGAGCAGTTCTTC
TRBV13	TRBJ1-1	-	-	CASSLALRSDTEAFF	TGTGCCAGCAGCTTAGCTTTGAGATCTGACACTGAAGCTTTCTTT
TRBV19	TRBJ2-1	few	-	CASSLGTLSYNEQFF	TGTGCCAGTAGTTTGGGGACACTTTCCTACAATGAGCAGTTCTTC
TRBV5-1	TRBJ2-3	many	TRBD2	CASSLRLAGGTDTQYF	TGCGCCAGCAGCCTACGACTAGCGGGAGGCACAGATACGCAGTATTTT
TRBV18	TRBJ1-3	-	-	CASSPGSGNTIYF	TGTGCCAGCTCACCAGGCTCTGGAAACACCATATATTTT
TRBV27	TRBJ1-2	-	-	CASSMTDSYGYTF	TGTGCCAGCAGTATGACGGACAGCTATGGCTACACCTTC
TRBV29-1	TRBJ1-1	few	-	CSVSPHGGARTEAFF	TGCAGCGTGTCCCCACACGGGGGGGCTCGCACTGAAGCTTTCTTT
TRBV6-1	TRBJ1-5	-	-	CASSEGAGGNQPQHF	TGTGCCAGCAGTGAGGGGGCAGGGGGCAATCAGCCCCAGCATTTT
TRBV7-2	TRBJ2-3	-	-	CASSFRDTQYF	TGTGCCAGCAGCTTTCGGGATACGCAGTATTTT
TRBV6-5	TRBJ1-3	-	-	CASSSTRRGNTIYF	TGTGCCAGCAGTTCCACACGGCGTGGAAACACCATATATTTT
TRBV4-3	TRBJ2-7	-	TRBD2	CASSQWTSGSGEQYF	TGCGCCAGCAGCCAATGGACTAGCGGGAGTGGGGAGCAGTACTTC
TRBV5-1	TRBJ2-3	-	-	CASSLTDTQYF	TGCGCCAGCAGCTTGACAGATACGCAGTATTTT
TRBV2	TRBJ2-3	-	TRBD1	CASSEAGQGRNTQYF	TGTGCCAGCAGTGAAGCAGGACAGGGCCGTAATACGCAGTATTTT
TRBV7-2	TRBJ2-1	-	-	CASSLWGGATSSYNEQFF	TGTGCCAGCAGCTTATGGGGCGGGGCCACTAGCTCCTACAATGAGCAGTTCTTC
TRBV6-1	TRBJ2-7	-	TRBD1	CASSIGTGGGYEQYF	TGTGCCAGCAGTATAGGGACAGGGGGCGGCTACGAGCAGTACTTC
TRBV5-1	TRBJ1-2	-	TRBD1	CASSLGTGGNGYTF	TGCGCCAGCAGCTTGGGAACAGGGGGTAATGGCTACACCTTC
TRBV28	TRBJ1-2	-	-	CASRGPGDANYGYTF	TGTGCCAGCAGGGGGCCAGGGGACGCTAACTATGGCTACACCTTC
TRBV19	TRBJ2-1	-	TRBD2	CASTTGGYYNEQFF	TGTGCCAGTACCACCGGGGGGTACTACAATGAGCAGTTCTTC
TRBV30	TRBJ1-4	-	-	CAWTTPWDEKLFF	TGTGCCTGGACGACTCCCTGGGATGAAAAACTGTTTTTT
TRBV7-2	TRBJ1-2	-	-	CASSLSQGGYGYTF	TGTGCCAGCAGCTTATCACAGGGCGGCTATGGCTACACCTTC
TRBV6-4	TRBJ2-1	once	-	CASSPQPDSYNEQFF	TGTGCCAGCAGCCCTCAGCCGGACAGTTACAATGAGCAGTTCTTC
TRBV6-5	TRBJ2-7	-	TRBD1	CASRTGTGTYEQYF	TGTGCCAGCAGAACCGGGACAGGGACCTACGAGCAGTACTTC
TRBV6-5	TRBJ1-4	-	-	CASRRPGTRGKLFF	TGTGCCAGCAGGCGACCGGGAACTCGGGGAAAACTGTTTTTT
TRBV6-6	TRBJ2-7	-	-	CASSGETRGYEQYF	TGTGCCAGCAGTGGGGAGACCCGAGGCTACGAGCAGTACTTC
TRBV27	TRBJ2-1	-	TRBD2	CASSLLGGRGKGEQFF	TGTGCCAGCAGTTTATTGGGCGGGAGGGGGAAGGGTGAGCAGTTCTTC
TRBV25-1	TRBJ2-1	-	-	CASQKSQSSYNEQFF	TGTGCCAGCCAGAAGTCACAGAGCTCCTACAATGAGCAGTTCTTC
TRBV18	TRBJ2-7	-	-	CASSRGADYEQYF	TGTGCCAGCTCACGGGGGGCTGACTACGAGCAGTACTTC
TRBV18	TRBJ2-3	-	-	CASSPQGVDTQYF	TGTGCCAGCTCACCACAGGGAGTTGATACGCAGTATTTT
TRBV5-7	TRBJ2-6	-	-	CASGTCCVQSRANVLTF	TGTGCCAGCGGTACGTGTTGCGTACAAAGTCGGGCCAACGTCCTGACTTTC
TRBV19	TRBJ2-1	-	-	CASSPTGANRDNEQFF	TGTGCCAGTAGTCCCACCGGGGCGAATCGCGACAATGAGCAGTTCTTC
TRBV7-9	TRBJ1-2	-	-	CASRYTKGYTF	TGTGCCAGCAGATATACTAAAGGCTACACCTTC
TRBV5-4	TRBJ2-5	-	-	CASTDANRETQYF	TGTGCCAGCACCGACGCTAACAGGGAGACCCAGTACTTC
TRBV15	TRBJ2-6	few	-	CATSRDNSGANVLTF	TGTGCCACCAGCAGGGACAACTCTGGGGCCAACGTCCTGACTTTC
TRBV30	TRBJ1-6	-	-	CAWSADPVDSPLHF	TGTGCCTGGAGCGCAGACCCAGTGGATTCACCCCTCCACTTT
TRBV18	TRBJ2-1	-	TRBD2	CASSPLPGLAGEQFF	TGTGCCAGCTCACCACTTCCGGGACTAGCGGGTGAGCAGTTCTTC
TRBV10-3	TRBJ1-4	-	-	CAISDSPGGNEKLFF	TGTGCCATCAGTGATTCGCCAGGTGGGAATGAAAAACTGTTTTTT
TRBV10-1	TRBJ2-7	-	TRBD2	CASSGVGTSGRAFQYF	TGCGCCAGCAGTGGCGTCGGGACTAGCGGGAGGGCCTTTCAGTACTTC
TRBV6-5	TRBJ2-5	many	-	CASSPDRVYQETQYF	TGTGCCAGCAGTCCAGACAGAGTCTACCAAGAGACCCAGTACTTC
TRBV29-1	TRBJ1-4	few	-	CSAKGGLGEKLFF	TGCAGCGCCAAGGGGGGGCTGGGTGAAAAACTGTTTTTT
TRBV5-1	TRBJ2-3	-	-	CASSRSPDIGTDTQYF	TGCGCCAGCAGCAGATCCCCCGACATCGGGACGGATACGCAGTATTTT
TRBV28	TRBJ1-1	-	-	CASTTSGKLEAFF	TGTGCCAGCACAACTTCAGGGAAACTTGAAGCTTTCTTT
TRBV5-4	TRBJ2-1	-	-	CASSSSSSANSYNEQFF	TGTGCCAGCAGCTCATCCTCTAGCGCTAACTCCTACAATGAGCAGTTCTTC
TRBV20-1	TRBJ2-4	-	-	CSPSGKYF	TGCAGTCCATCCGGCAAGTACTTC
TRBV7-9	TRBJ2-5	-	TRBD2	CASSQGAGGPETQYF	TGTGCCAGCAGCCAAGGGGCGGGAGGGCCAGAGACCCAGTACTTC
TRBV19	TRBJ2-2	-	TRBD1	CASRDRGETGELFF	TGTGCCAGTAGGGACAGGGGGGAAACCGGGGAGCTGTTTTTT
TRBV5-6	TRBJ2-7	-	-	CASRPRTLSYEQYF	TGTGCCAGCAGACCTCGGACACTCTCCTACGAGCAGTACTTC
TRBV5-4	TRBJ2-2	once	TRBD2	CASSLGASGRAPGELFF	TGTGCCAGCAGCTTGGGGGCTAGCGGGAGGGCCCCCGGGGAGCTGTTTTTT
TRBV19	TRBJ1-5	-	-	CASSIGTDNQPQHF	TGTGCCAGTAGTATAGGGACAGACAATCAGCCCCAGCATTTT
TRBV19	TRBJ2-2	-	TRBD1	CASNLGQGANTGELFF	TGTGCCAGTAATTTAGGACAGGGCGCGAACACCGGGGAGCTGTTTTTT